This passage covers 10 T cell receptor beta chains from one sample sequenced in a study of blood T cell repertoires in COVID-19. Clones were sequenced by immunoSEQ multiplex PCR, and TCRdb holds only the in-frame ones, with some missing. Of about 220,000 clones in the sample, 80% to 90% were seen once. What was sequenced was PBMCs or T cells enriched from blood (not recorded which). The receptors originated from a woman aged 45 to 65 with acute COVID-19.

The chain employs TRBV28 and TRBJ1-5; TRBD1 agrees at 7 bases. The CDR3 is 14 amino acids. CDR1 is MDHEN and CDR2 is SYDVKM in the germline V gene. V lost 6 bases and J lost 9; bases outside the gene matches: 11. The CDR3 sequence is CASSQTGSRRPQHF. CDR3 coding DNA: TGTGCCAGCAGCCAGACAGGGTCCAGAAGGCCCCAGCATTTT.

This clone came up once. An end of the junction differs from the germline gene, which may be a read error. This chain uses TRBV9 with TRBJ2-1, with D perhaps TRBD2 (5 bases). CDR1 and CDR2 from the germline V gene are SGDLS and YYNGEE. The CDR3 is 14 residues long. The CDR3 region has the DNA TGTGCCAGCAACGTAGGAGAGACTACAAATGAGCAGTTCTTC. Translating it yields CASNVGETTNEQFF.

The genes are TRBV5-1 and TRBJ1-2; D is ambiguous. The germline V gene has CDR1 SGHRS and CDR2 YFSETQ. Deletions cut 6 bases from V and 0 bases from J, with 12 bases between. This CDR3 is built from 14 residues. In DNA, the CDR3 is TGCGCCAGCACATCCCAGGATACTAACTATGGCTACACCTTC. This sequence encodes CASTSQDTNYGYTF.

CDR3 residues: CASSLLAGEVEQYF. The CDR3, as DNA: TGTGCCAGCAGCTTACTAGCGGGAGAAGTCGAGCAGTACTTC. J is TRBJ2-7 and V is TRBV7-8; 10 bases align to TRBD2. Germline-derived CDR1 and CDR2 are SGHVS and FQNEAQ. Losses at the gene ends were 2 bases for V and 6 bases for J; bases not matched to a gene: 4. The CDR3 consists of 14 residues.

This rearrangement joins TRBV28 to TRBJ2-7; TRBD2 matches at 16 bases. Germline lookup yields CDR1 MDHEN and CDR2 SYDVKM. The CDR3 consists of 17 residues. Trimming removed 5 bases from V and 10 bases from J; junction bases left unmatched: 14. The CDR3 protein is CASSLGTSGRAGDFQYF. The DNA for the CDR3 is TGTGCCAGCAGTCTCGGGACTAGCGGGAGGGCCGGTGATTTCCAGTACTTC. Using reference TRBV28 and TRBJ2-7 for the parts outside the CDR3, the full variable domain is DVKVTQSSRYLVKRTGEKVFLECVQDMDHENMFWYRQDPGLGLRLIYFSYDVKMKEKGDIPEGYSVSREKKERFSLILESASTNQTSMYLCASSLGTSGRAGDFQYFGPGTRLTVT.

The chain is built from TRBV2 and TRBJ1-2; D may be TRBD1 (5 bases). Germline CDR1 and CDR2: SNHLY and FYNNEI. There are 14 residues in the CDR3. Trimming shortened V by 4 bases and J by 2 bases, and 11 bases separated the two germline ends. CDR3 nucleotide sequence: TGTGCCAGCAGTGGTATGACAGCAAACTATGGCTACACCTTC. The encoded protein is CASSGMTANYGYTF.

CDR3 sequence (DNA): TGTGCCAGCTCACCCAGGGACAGTTTCGAGCAGTTCTTC. Residues: CASSPRDSFEQFF. The chain employs TRBV18 and TRBJ2-1; TRBD1 matches at 7 bases. The CDR3 is 13 amino acids. From germline, CDR1 is KGHSH and CDR2 LQKENI. With 3 bases clipped from V and 10 bases from J, the junction kept 6 bases outside the gene matches.

This chain links TRBV10-3 with TRBJ2-1, with TRBD1 matching 9 bases. The ends lost 6 bases at V and 8 bases at J; junction bases unmatched: 11. Germline values: CDR1 ENHRY, CDR2 SYGVKD. There are 15 residues in the CDR3. The chain's CDR3 is CAIRGTGQGPHEQFF. CDR3 DNA: TGTGCCATCAGGGGGACCGGACAGGGGCCTCATGAGCAGTTCTTC.

V gene TRBV5-1 combines with J gene TRBJ1-3, with D uncertain. The length of the CDR3 is 14 residues. The germline gives CDR1 SGHRS, CDR2 YFSETQ. V was clipped by 0 bases and J by 0 bases, with 4 bases between them. CDR3 sequence reads: CASSLGYSGNTIYF. CDR3 coding DNA: TGCGCCAGCAGCTTGGGTTACTCTGGAAACACCATATATTTT.

The chain joins TRBV11-2 to TRBJ2-7; tentatively, D is TRBD1 (6 bases). From germline, CDR1 is SGHAT and CDR2 FQNNGV. The germline V and J ends were trimmed by 2 bases and 6 bases, with 14 bases remaining between them. The CDR3 sequence is 14 residues long. The CDR3 DNA reads as TGTGCCAGCAGCTTAACAGGGTTCGGGTTCGAGCAGTACTTC. This translates into CASSLTGFGFEQYF.